The next 32 T cell receptor beta chains were all read from a single sample in a study of control samples from healthy donors and cancer patients. The table came from immunoSEQ multiplex PCR; TCRdb's copy has only in-frame clones and leaves some out. Of 40,000 to 55,000 clones detected, roughly 87% appear once; the ten largest clones hold 1.6%. Sequencing used PBMCs. The receptor source for this set is a man aged 40-49 years with colorectal cancer.

The chain has TRBV6-6 and TRBJ2-1; D remains unclear. V lost 5 bases to trimming and J lost 15 bases, with 20 bases between them. Looked up from germline, CDR1 is MNHNY and CDR2 is SVGAGI (reference sequence). This CDR3 contains 13 residues. The CDR3 loop is CASSPPQVTAAFF. CDR3 coding DNA: TGTGCCAGCAGTCCCCCGCAGGTCACCGCGGCGTTCTTC.

J is TRBJ2-7 and V is TRBV24-1; D might be TRBD2 (5 bases). CDR3 size: 12 residues. Between the trimmed V and J ends, which lost 8 bases and 0 bases, there was a span of 7 bases. Germline V CDR1 and CDR2: KGHDR, SFDVKD. CDR3: CATIAISYEQYF. The CDR3 nucleotides are TGTGCCACCATAGCGATCTCCTACGAGCAGTACTTC.

The chain couples TRBV27 to TRBJ1-2, with TRBD1 as a possible D gene (5 bases). The CDR3 contains 13 residues. Deletions cut 8 bases from V and 3 bases from J, with 13 bases between. In germline, CDR1 is MNHEY, CDR2 SMNVEV (reference sequence). CDR3 DNA: TGTGCCAGCTCCCCAGGGTCTTACTATGGCTACACCTTC. This encodes CASSPGSYYGYTF.

This chain links TRBV3-1 (or the pseudogene TRBV3-2) with TRBJ1-2; 8 bases map to TRBD1. Germline trimming cut 4 bases from V and 8 bases from J; bases unmatched to any gene: 6. This CDR3 is 13 amino acids long. Per the germline V gene, CDR1 is LGHDT and CDR2 is YNNKEL (reference sequence). The CDR3 region has the DNA TGTGCCAGCAGCCTAGGGACAGGCCGGGGCTACACCTTC. Its protein is CASSLGTGRGYTF.

This chain joins TRBV4-3 and TRBJ1-2, with TRBD1 matching 9 bases. In germline, CDR1 is LGHNA, CDR2 YSLEER. This CDR3 is 14 amino acids long. V lost 5 bases, J lost 0 bases, and 1 base stayed unmatched. CDR3 DNA: TGCGCCAGCAGCTACAGGGGGCCTAACTATGGCTACACCTTC. This codes for CASSYRGPNYGYTF.

This rearrangement joins TRBV4-1 to TRBJ2-3; 12 bases are shared with TRBD2. With V trimmed by 5 bases and J by 1 base, 7 bases remained unmatched. Germline V CDR1 and CDR2: MGHRA, YSYEKL. The CDR3 totals 17 residues. CDR3 in amino acids: CASSKTSGSPRTDTQYF. DNA for the CDR3: TGCGCCAGCAGCAAGACTAGCGGGAGTCCCCGCACAGATACGCAGTATTTT.

This clone was detected once. V and J are TRBV6-1 and TRBJ1-5; 7 bases fit TRBD1. The germline CDR1 and CDR2 sequences are MNHNS and SASEGT. The CDR3 has 14 residues. Trimming at V came to 2 bases and at J to 5 bases, leaving 3 bases not matched to a gene. Here the CDR3 DNA reads TGTGCCAGCAGTGAACGGGACAGAGATCAGCCCCAGCATTTT. Translation: CASSERDRDQPQHF.

J is TRBJ1-5 and V is TRBV30; perhaps TRBD1 as D (5 bases). The length of the CDR3 is 12 residues. The V and J ends lost 0 bases and 11 bases respectively, with 11 bases between them. Germline lookup yields CDR1 GTSNPN and CDR2 SVGIG (reference sequence). As DNA, the CDR3 is TGTGCCTGGAGTGTAGAGGGACTGACCCAGCATTTT. This translates into CAWSVEGLTQHF.

The rearrangement joins TRBV30 to TRBJ2-2; a possible D gene is TRBD2 (5 bases). CDR3 length equals 14 residues. Trimming cost V 0 bases and J 4 bases, with 9 bases left between them. CDR1 and CDR2 (germline): GTSNPN, SVGIG (reference sequence). CDR3 sequence: CAWSVTRGTGELFF. Written as DNA, the CDR3 is TGTGCCTGGAGTGTAACTCGGGGCACCGGGGAGCTGTTTTTT.

This CDR3 reads CASSLGTYMNTEAFF. The CDR3 DNA is TGTGCCAGCAGCTTGGGGACATATATGAACACTGAAGCTTTCTTT. The chain has TRBV5-5 and TRBJ1-1; possibly TRBD1 for D (5 bases). The V gene's germline CDR1 is SGHKS and CDR2 YYEKEE (reference sequence). The ends were cut back, 0 bases at V and 0 bases at J, with 9 bases in the middle. The CDR3 is made up of 15 amino acids.

CDR3 bases: TGTGCCAGCAGCTTATCAGGGCAGGGTGTTGGTGGCTACACCTTC. Protein: CASSLSGQGVGGYTF. The chain carries TRBV7-2 and TRBJ1-2, with a weak D call TRBD1 (5 bases). The CDR3 sequence is 15 residues long. Germline V gene lookup returns CDR1 SGHTA and CDR2 FQGNSA. The ends were cut back, 2 bases at V and 7 bases at J, with 17 bases in the middle.

The CDR3 protein is CASSLESQHYEQYF. CDR3 coding DNA: TGTGCCAGCAGCTTGGAGAGCCAACATTACGAGCAGTACTTC. The chain joins TRBV5-5 to TRBJ2-7, with D unclear. The length of the CDR3 is 14 residues. Per the germline V gene, CDR1 is SGHKS and CDR2 is YYEKEE (reference sequence). Trimming cost V 0 bases and J 4 bases, with 11 bases left between them.

This chain uses TRBV7-9 with TRBJ2-2; no firm D call. V dropped 2 bases and J dropped 0 bases, with 7 bases sitting between them. Germline CDR1 is SEHNR and CDR2 is FQNEAQ (reference sequence). This CDR3 is built from 15 residues. CDR3 sequence: CASSLPGTNTGELFF. CDR3 bases: TGTGCCAGCAGCTTACCGGGTACGAACACCGGGGAGCTGTTTTTT.

The V call is TRBV29-1, the J call TRBJ2-7; D call uncertain. The CDR3 sequence is 13 residues long. Germline V gene lookup returns CDR1 SQVTM and CDR2 ANQGSEA. V lost 2 bases and J lost 0, with 8 bases in between. CDR3 loop: CSVERSGSYEQYF. In DNA form, the CDR3 reads TGCAGCGTTGAAAGGTCTGGCTCCTACGAGCAGTACTTC.

V is TRBV13 and J is TRBJ1-1; D perhaps matches TRBD1 (5 bases). The CDR3 extends over 15 amino acids. Looked up from germline, CDR1 is PRHDT and CDR2 is FYEKMQ (reference sequence). Trimming took off 5 bases at V and 5 bases at J, with 18 bases between the two ends. The CDR3 region has the DNA TGTGCCAGCAGCCAACGGGACGCCCAGGAGACTGAAGCTTTCTTT. This encodes CASSQRDAQETEAFF.

This chain uses TRBV29-1 with TRBJ2-5; TRBD2 might be the D (5 bases). The CDR3 runs 13 residues. Per germline, CDR1 SQVTM and CDR2 ANQGSEA. Trimming left V 4 bases short and J 1 base short, with 10 bases between. This CDR3 is CSVGRGSQETQYF. The DNA of the CDR3 is TGCAGCGTTGGCCGCGGGTCCCAAGAGACCCAGTACTTC.

This clone was picked up one time. V is TRBV5-6 and J is TRBJ2-7, with D tentatively TRBD1 (5 bases). Germline V CDR1 and CDR2: SGHDT, YYEEEE. This CDR3 spans 14 amino acids. V was shortened by 4 bases and J by 4 bases, with 15 bases between the two germline ends. CDR3 loop: CASSLGAMLYEQYF. As DNA, the CDR3 is TGTGCCAGCAGCCTTGGGGCCATGCTTTACGAGCAGTACTTC.

This rearrangement joins TRBV28 to TRBJ2-1; no definite D call. The CDR3 has 14 residues. The germline V and J ends were trimmed by 3 bases and 6 bases, with 12 bases remaining between them. In germline, CDR1 is MDHEN, CDR2 SYDVKM. The CDR3 coding sequence is TGTGCCAGCAGTTTGAAGGGTTGGATCAATGAGCAGTTCTTC. Amino acids: CASSLKGWINEQFF.

The chain joins TRBV6-5 to TRBJ2-1; the D gene is possibly TRBD1 (6 bases). V was trimmed by 4 bases and J by 2 bases, leaving 9 bases between them. This CDR3 comprises 14 residues. From germline, CDR1 is MNHEY and CDR2 SVGAGI. CDR3 amino acids: CASSFGGPYNEQFF. In DNA, the CDR3 is TGTGCCAGCAGTTTTGGGGGCCCCTACAATGAGCAGTTCTTC.

The chain has TRBV27 and TRBJ1-6; 9 bases agree with TRBD1. Germline V CDR1 and CDR2: MNHEY, SMNVEV (reference sequence). This CDR3 spans 14 amino acids. Trimming at V came to 3 bases and at J to 15 bases, leaving 9 bases not matched to a gene. CDR3 sequence reads: CASSFRDRAVGLHF. Here the CDR3 DNA reads TGTGCCAGCAGTTTCCGGGACAGGGCCGTCGGCCTCCACTTT.

J is TRBJ1-1 and V is TRBV19, with D unclear. The germline V gene encodes CDR1 LNHDA and CDR2 SQIVND (reference sequence). This CDR3 is 15 amino acids long. The V end was cut by 8 bases, the J end by 4 bases, with 20 bases between. The CDR3 nucleotides are TGTGCCAGTGCCGCCGGACGACCGAGTGTCACTGAAGCTTTCTTT. It is translated as CASAAGRPSVTEAFF.

The rearrangement uses TRBV11-2 and TRBJ1-1; TRBD1 agrees at 10 bases. Unmatched junction bases numbered 15, after V lost 6 bases and J lost 5 bases. This CDR3 comprises 17 residues. CDR1 is SGHAT and CDR2 is FQNNGV in the germline V gene. The CDR3 bases are TGTGCCAGCAGGGACTACCGGGACAGGGGCAGGCGGACTGAAGCTTTCTTT. Protein: CASRDYRDRGRRTEAFF. Full variable domain (rest looked up from reference TRBV11-2 and TRBJ1-1): EAGVAQSPRYKIIEKRQSVAFWCNPISGHATLYWYQQILGQGPKLLIQFQNNGVVDDSQLPKDRFSAERLKGVDSTLKIQPAKLEDSAVYLCASRDYRDRGRRTEAFFGQGTRLTVV.

The CDR3 spells CASSLEMAGELFF. DNA for the CDR3: TGTGCCAGCAGCTTAGAAATGGCCGGGGAGCTGTTTTTT. The J gene is TRBJ2-2, the V gene TRBV11-2; D gene unclear. Trimming left V 0 bases short and J 6 bases short, with 5 bases between. CDR3 length: 13 amino acids. The germline V gene encodes CDR1 SGHAT and CDR2 FQNNGV.

This chain joins TRBV7-9 and TRBJ1-1, with D unresolved. With 0 bases removed from V and 1 base from J, the gap between germline ends came to 3 bases. CDR1 SEHNR and CDR2 FQNEAQ come from the germline V gene (reference sequence). The CDR3 has 13 amino acids. CDR3 DNA sequence: TGTGCCAGCAGCTTAGCGGGGAACACTGAAGCTTTCTTT. It is translated as CASSLAGNTEAFF.

The chain recombines TRBV27 with TRBJ2-6; D unresolved. CDR3 size: 13 residues. The ends were cut back, 7 bases at V and 2 bases at J, with 6 bases in the middle. Germline CDR1 and CDR2: MNHEY and SMNVEV (reference sequence). DNA for the CDR3: TGTGCCAGCAATAGGGCTGGGGCCAACGTCCTGACTTTC. Translation: CASNRAGANVLTF.

This clone was seen just once. The chain links TRBV6-4 to TRBJ2-3; TRBD2 agrees at 7 bases. The CDR3 length is 15 residues. Germline CDR1 is MRHNA and CDR2 is SNTAGT. V trimming: 2 bases; J trimming: 1 base; junction bases outside the gene matches: 3. In nucleotides, the CDR3 is TGTGCCAGCAGTGACGAGGCGGGAGGCACAGATACGCAGTATTTT. This gives the protein CASSDEAGGTDTQYF.

The rearrangement joins TRBV9 to TRBJ2-5; D perhaps matches TRBD1 (6 bases). CDR1 is SGDLS and CDR2 is YYNGEE in the germline V gene. The length of the CDR3 is 13 residues. V lost 0 bases to trimming and J lost 5 bases, with 8 bases between them. The CDR3 spells CASSVEGEETQYF. Here the CDR3 DNA reads TGTGCCAGCAGCGTAGAGGGGGAGGAGACCCAGTACTTC.

The chain has TRBV7-2 and TRBJ1-1, with 7 bases matching TRBD1. The junction had 8 bases not matched to a gene; V was cut back by 1 base and J by 6 bases. The CDR3 is made up of 15 amino acids. From germline, CDR1 is SGHTA and CDR2 FQGNSA. The CDR3 region has the DNA TGTGCCAGCAGCTTAGGCGTAGGGGGCGCCGCTGAAGCTTTCTTT. It translates to CASSLGVGGAAEAFF.

This clone was observed a handful of times. The chain has TRBV5-1 and TRBJ2-3; 7 bases align to TRBD1. With 4 bases clipped from V and 2 bases from J, the junction kept 10 bases outside the gene matches. This CDR3 contains 16 residues. Looked up from germline, CDR1 is SGHRS and CDR2 is YFSETQ. The DNA for the CDR3 is TGCGCCAGCAGCCCCGGCAACAGGGGATTCACAGATACGCAGTATTTT. It yields the protein CASSPGNRGFTDTQYF.

The chain couples TRBV4-1 to TRBJ2-7; tentatively, D is TRBD1 (6 bases). From germline, CDR1 is MGHRA and CDR2 YSYEKL. The CDR3 has 17 amino acids. The V and J ends lost 0 bases and 2 bases respectively, with 17 bases between them. In nucleotides, the CDR3 is TGCGCCAGCAGCCAAGAGGTTCAGGACAGATCCCCCTACGAGCAGTACTTC. Amino acid sequence: CASSQEVQDRSPYEQYF.

A single count supports this clone. The chain joins TRBV5-4 to TRBJ2-1; 8 nucleotides match TRBD2. Germline V gene sequence: CDR1 SGHNT, CDR2 YYREEE (reference sequence). J was trimmed by 3 bases and V by 5 bases; bases with no gene match: 7. CDR3 length equals 15 residues. The CDR3 DNA reads TGTGCCAGCAGTCCGCGGGAGGAGGACTACAATGAGCAGTTCTTC. It is translated as CASSPREEDYNEQFF.

The chain combines TRBV5-1 with TRBJ2-2, with 8 bases that match TRBD1. The V segment lost 1 base and the J segment 7 bases; nucleotides outside the gene matches: 9. This CDR3 has 16 residues. CDR1 and CDR2 (germline): SGHRS, YFSETQ. CDR3 protein: CASSLRPQGADGELFF. CDR3 bases: TGCGCCAGCAGCTTGAGGCCTCAGGGGGCCGACGGGGAGCTGTTTTTT.